This T cell receptor beta chain was identified in a study of cytomegalovirus exposure and HLA in healthy donors. As for the study in general: Genetic ancestry analysis placed under 90% of the 398 donors that were genotyped in the Caucasian-associated cluster.

This clone was seen only a few times. The antigen is unknown. Primers included in the PCR were 60 Vbeta and 13 Jbeta primers. This table comes from immunoSEQ multiplex PCR, and its TCRdb copy is limited to in-frame clones, with some not included. This sample carries 110,000 or so clones, over 75% of them seen once, and the ten largest clones take around 2.3%. Regarding the study as a whole: The classifier, whose performance was assessed in both the original and validation cohorts, reportedly diagnosed cytomegalovirus status with high specificity and sensitivity. A later analysis reported that several of the most significant clusters appeared to be linked to common viral pathogens, among them Epstein-Barr virus. In a later analysis, TCR beta V- and J-gene trimming was associated with a missense DCLRE1C variant.

The sequenced sample was PBMCs. This receptor was taken from a woman aged 18-29 years in good health and CMV-seronegative.

CDR3 DNA: TGTGCCAGCATGGGGCTCCAAAACATTCAGTACTTC. Protein: CASMGLQNIQYF. This chain connects TRBV6-1 to TRBJ2-4; tentatively, D is TRBD1 (5 bases). The CDR3 length is 12 residues. CDR1 is MNHNS and CDR2 is SASEGT in the germline V gene. The V gene lost 7 bases and the J gene lost 5 bases, with 9 bases spanning the gap.